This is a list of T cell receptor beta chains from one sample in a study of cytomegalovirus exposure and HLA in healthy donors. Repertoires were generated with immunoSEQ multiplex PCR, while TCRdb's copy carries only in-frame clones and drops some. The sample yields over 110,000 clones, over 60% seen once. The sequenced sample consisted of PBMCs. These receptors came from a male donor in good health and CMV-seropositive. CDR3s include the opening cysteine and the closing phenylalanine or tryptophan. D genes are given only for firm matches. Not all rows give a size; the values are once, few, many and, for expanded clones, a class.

CDR3nt: TGTGCCAGCAGTGGACAGGGAAACTTTAACTATGGCTACACCTTC
CDR3aa: CASSGQGNFNYGYTF
v_gene: TRBV9
abundance: .
j_gene: TRBJ1-2
d_gene: TRBD1

CDR3nt: TGTGCCAGCAGCTTAGTAACTAGCTACTACAATGAGCAGTTCTTC
CDR3aa: CASSLVTSYYNEQFF
v_gene: TRBV7-9
abundance: .
j_gene: TRBJ2-1
d_gene: .

CDR3nt: TGTGCCACCAGCAGGGTACAACAAGAGACCCAGTACTTC
CDR3aa: CATSRVQQETQYF
v_gene: TRBV6-6
abundance: .
j_gene: TRBJ2-5
d_gene: .

CDR3nt: TGCGCCAGCAGCCTCGGGACTAGCGGGGGATTCACCGGGGAGCTGTTTTTT
CDR3aa: CASSLGTSGGFTGELFF
v_gene: TRBV5-1
abundance: .
j_gene: TRBJ2-2
d_gene: TRBD2

CDR3nt: TGTGCCAGCAGCCCCACACAGGCGGGGTTTAACACTGAAGCTTTCTTT
CDR3aa: CASSPTQAGFNTEAFF
v_gene: TRBV4-2
abundance: .
j_gene: TRBJ1-1
d_gene: .

CDR3nt: TGTGCCAGCAGCGTAGGAGGAGGGACAGGATCCTATGGCTACACCTTC
CDR3aa: CASSVGGGTGSYGYTF
v_gene: TRBV9
abundance: .
j_gene: TRBJ1-2
d_gene: TRBD1

CDR3nt: TGTGCCAGCAGGTGGACAGGGAGCTCCTACGAGCAGTACTTC
CDR3aa: CASRWTGSSYEQYF
v_gene: TRBV5-6
abundance: few
j_gene: TRBJ2-7
d_gene: TRBD1

CDR3nt: TGTGCCAGCACCGATGTCGGTAGCGGCTCCTACGAGCAGTACTTC
CDR3aa: CASTDVGSGSYEQYF
v_gene: TRBV6-1
abundance: .
j_gene: TRBJ2-7
d_gene: .

CDR3nt: TGTGCCATCAGTGACTACAGACAGGGCCCCTATCAGCCCCAGCATTTT
CDR3aa: CAISDYRQGPYQPQHF
v_gene: TRBV10-3
abundance: .
j_gene: TRBJ1-5
d_gene: TRBD1

CDR3nt: TGTGCCAGCAACCTGGACAGTTCCTCCTACGAGCAGTACTTC
CDR3aa: CASNLDSSSYEQYF
v_gene: TRBV2
abundance: .
j_gene: TRBJ2-7
d_gene: .

CDR3nt: TGCGCCAGCAGCCAAGTAGGGGTGTCTAATGAAAAACTGTTTTTT
CDR3aa: CASSQVGVSNEKLFF
v_gene: TRBV4-3
abundance: .
j_gene: TRBJ1-4
d_gene: .

CDR3nt: TGTGCCAGCAGTCGGGGTGGGAGTAAGGCAGATACGCAGTATTTT
CDR3aa: CASSRGGSKADTQYF
v_gene: TRBV28
abundance: once
j_gene: TRBJ2-3
d_gene: .

CDR3nt: TGTGCAAGTCGCTTAGTTGGTAATCTTAGCGGGAGTGCCTACGAGCAGTACTTC
CDR3aa: CASRLVGNLSGSAYEQYF
v_gene: TRBV12-2
abundance: .
j_gene: TRBJ2-7
d_gene: .

CDR3nt: TGTGCCAGCAGTGAATCGGGAAGGTGGGTGACGGGAGACACTGAAGCTTTCTTT
CDR3aa: CASSESGRWVTGDTEAFF
v_gene: TRBV25-1
abundance: .
j_gene: TRBJ1-1
d_gene: .

CDR3nt: TGCAGCGTTGATGAAGGACAGAGCAATGAAAAACTGTTTTTT
CDR3aa: CSVDEGQSNEKLFF
v_gene: TRBV29-1
abundance: .
j_gene: TRBJ1-4
d_gene: .

CDR3nt: TGTGCCAGCAGCTCCCGTTCTTCAGATACGCAGTATTTT
CDR3aa: CASSSRSSDTQYF
v_gene: TRBV7-9
abundance: .
j_gene: TRBJ2-3
d_gene: .

CDR3nt: TGTGCCAGCAGTTTATCGGTAGGGAGGGGGGGATCCTACGAGCAGTACTTC
CDR3aa: CASSLSVGRGGSYEQYF
v_gene: TRBV27
abundance: .
j_gene: TRBJ2-7
d_gene: .

CDR3nt: TGCGCCAGCAGCCAAGGGCTTAGCGGGGGGTTAGCAGATACGCAGTATTTT
CDR3aa: CASSQGLSGGLADTQYF
v_gene: TRBV4-1
abundance: .
j_gene: TRBJ2-3
d_gene: TRBD2

CDR3nt: TGTGCCAGCCGCGACAGGACGAACACCGGGGAGCTGTTTTTT
CDR3aa: CASRDRTNTGELFF
v_gene: TRBV2
abundance: .
j_gene: TRBJ2-2
d_gene: .

CDR3nt: TGTGCCAGCAGTTTATCCCCAAGACTAGCGGGAGGGTCCACCGGGGAGCTGTTTTTT
CDR3aa: CASSLSPRLAGGSTGELFF
v_gene: TRBV27
abundance: .
j_gene: TRBJ2-2
d_gene: TRBD2

CDR3nt: TGTGCCAGCAGCGCCACCGGGACAGGGGATGGCTACACCTTC
CDR3aa: CASSATGTGDGYTF
v_gene: TRBV7-3
abundance: .
j_gene: TRBJ1-2
d_gene: TRBD1

CDR3nt: TGTGCCAGCAGCAAAGAAGGCAGGGCGTCCCCCACTGAAGCTTTCTTT
CDR3aa: CASSKEGRASPTEAFF
v_gene: TRBV21-1
abundance: .
j_gene: TRBJ1-1
d_gene: .

CDR3nt: TGCGCCAGCAGCCAAGTGACCAACAGAAACACTGAAGCTTTCTTT
CDR3aa: CASSQVTNRNTEAFF
v_gene: TRBV4-1
abundance: .
j_gene: TRBJ1-1
d_gene: .

CDR3nt: TGCGCCAGCAGCTTGGAAGGGACAGGGGGTAGTCAGCCCCAGCATTTT
CDR3aa: CASSLEGTGGSQPQHF
v_gene: TRBV5-1
abundance: .
j_gene: TRBJ1-5
d_gene: TRBD1

CDR3nt: TGTGCCTGGAGTAAGAGGAGCAGTCTCTACAATGAGCAGTTCTTC
CDR3aa: CAWSKRSSLYNEQFF
v_gene: TRBV30
abundance: .
j_gene: TRBJ2-1
d_gene: .

CDR3nt: TGTGCCAGCATGGGGGGGGCAGCCTATGGCTACACCTTC
CDR3aa: CASMGGAAYGYTF
v_gene: TRBV7-9
abundance: .
j_gene: TRBJ1-2
d_gene: .

CDR3nt: TGTGCCAGCAGCCAAACAGGGGCGTATAGCACAGATACGCAGTATTTT
CDR3aa: CASSQTGAYSTDTQYF
v_gene: TRBV5-6
abundance: .
j_gene: TRBJ2-3
d_gene: TRBD1

CDR3nt: TGTGCCAGCAGCTTATCCGGGGGAACGAACACTGAAGCTTTCTTT
CDR3aa: CASSLSGGTNTEAFF
v_gene: TRBV7-8
abundance: .
j_gene: TRBJ1-1
d_gene: .

CDR3nt: TGTGCCAGCAGCGAAGTAACGAGCTCCTACAATGAGCAGTTCTTC
CDR3aa: CASSEVTSSYNEQFF
v_gene: TRBV7-8
abundance: .
j_gene: TRBJ2-1
d_gene: .

CDR3nt: TGTGCCAGCAGCTTGGTGGACAGGGGAGGGGAAAAACTGTTTTTT
CDR3aa: CASSLVDRGGEKLFF
v_gene: TRBV7-6
abundance: .
j_gene: TRBJ1-4
d_gene: TRBD1

CDR3nt: TGTGCCAGCAGAGTACAGGGTGTCAGCAATCAGCCCCAGCATTTT
CDR3aa: CASRVQGVSNQPQHF
v_gene: TRBV6-1
abundance: .
j_gene: TRBJ1-5
d_gene: .

CDR3nt: TGTGCCAGCAGCATAGCGGGGGACACCGGGGAGCTGTTTTTT
CDR3aa: CASSIAGDTGELFF
v_gene: TRBV2
abundance: .
j_gene: TRBJ2-2
d_gene: TRBD2

CDR3nt: TGTGCCAGCAGTGAGGGGAGCGGGGACACCGGGGAGCTGTTTTTT
CDR3aa: CASSEGSGDTGELFF
v_gene: TRBV6-1
abundance: .
j_gene: TRBJ2-2
d_gene: TRBD2

CDR3nt: TGTGCCAGCAGCAAGGCGTCGGGGACTGAAGCTTTCTTT
CDR3aa: CASSKASGTEAFF
v_gene: TRBV2
abundance: .
j_gene: TRBJ1-1
d_gene: .

CDR3nt: TGTGCCAGCAGCTCCCCAGGACTAGCGACAGATACGCAGTATTTT
CDR3aa: CASSSPGLATDTQYF
v_gene: TRBV5-4
abundance: .
j_gene: TRBJ2-3
d_gene: TRBD2

CDR3nt: TGTGCCAGCAGCCAGACTGTCGCCGGAGAAAAACTGTTTTTT
CDR3aa: CASSQTVAGEKLFF
v_gene: TRBV11-2
abundance: .
j_gene: TRBJ1-4
d_gene: .

CDR3nt: TGTGCCAGCAGAGGGCTCACAGGGGGGGAAACTTCAGATACGCAGTATTTT
CDR3aa: CASRGLTGGETSDTQYF
v_gene: TRBV11-2
abundance: .
j_gene: TRBJ2-3
d_gene: .

CDR3nt: TGTGCCAGCAGCTTAGGGGCGCGTTACTACGAGCAGTACTTC
CDR3aa: CASSLGARYYEQYF
v_gene: TRBV7-8
abundance: once
j_gene: TRBJ2-7
d_gene: .

CDR3nt: TGTGCCAGCAGTGAACCTGGACAGGTGATCGGTGAGACCCAGTACTTC
CDR3aa: CASSEPGQVIGETQYF
v_gene: TRBV6-1
abundance: .
j_gene: TRBJ2-5
d_gene: TRBD1

CDR3nt: TGTGCCAGTATGGTGACAGGGGGCACAGATACGCAGTATTTT
CDR3aa: CASMVTGGTDTQYF
v_gene: TRBV19
abundance: once
j_gene: TRBJ2-3
d_gene: TRBD1

CDR3nt: TGTGCCAGTAGTATAGGGGGCCGGAACACTGAAGCTTTCTTT
CDR3aa: CASSIGGRNTEAFF
v_gene: TRBV19
abundance: .
j_gene: TRBJ1-1
d_gene: .

CDR3nt: TGCGCCAGCACCCCCAGCGGCCTAGCCCCAGATACGCAGTATTTT
CDR3aa: CASTPSGLAPDTQYF
v_gene: TRBV5-1
abundance: .
j_gene: TRBJ2-3
d_gene: .

CDR3nt: TGTGCCAGCAGCTTAGGGCAGTACACTGAAGCTTTCTTT
CDR3aa: CASSLGQYTEAFF
v_gene: TRBV11-2
abundance: .
j_gene: TRBJ1-1
d_gene: .

CDR3nt: TGCGCCAGCAGCTTCGGGGATAGCAATCAGCCCCAGCATTTT
CDR3aa: CASSFGDSNQPQHF
v_gene: TRBV5-1
abundance: .
j_gene: TRBJ1-5
d_gene: .

CDR3nt: TGTGCCAGCAGCTTAATAGGGGACAGGGCCCATGAGCAGTTCTTC
CDR3aa: CASSLIGDRAHEQFF
v_gene: TRBV7-3
abundance: .
j_gene: TRBJ2-1
d_gene: TRBD1

CDR3nt: TGTGCCAGCAGTTGGGGAGGAGCTGGGGCCAACGTCCTGACTTTC
CDR3aa: CASSWGGAGANVLTF
v_gene: TRBV27
abundance: .
j_gene: TRBJ2-6
d_gene: .

CDR3nt: TGCGCCAGCAGTCAATCGGCTCCTAGGGACAGGGGGAACGAGCAGTACTTC
CDR3aa: CASSQSAPRDRGNEQYF
v_gene: TRBV23-1
abundance: .
j_gene: TRBJ2-7
d_gene: TRBD1

CDR3nt: TGTGCCAGCACCTCCGGGAGTTACAATGAGCAGTTCTTC
CDR3aa: CASTSGSYNEQFF
v_gene: TRBV7-9
abundance: .
j_gene: TRBJ2-1
d_gene: .

CDR3nt: TGTGCCAGCAGCTCCCTTGGAGGACTAGCGGGAGTGTATAATGAGCAGTTCTTC
CDR3aa: CASSSLGGLAGVYNEQFF
v_gene: TRBV7-3
abundance: .
j_gene: TRBJ2-1
d_gene: TRBD2

CDR3nt: TGTGCCAGCAGCCCTGGTGCGGGACGTGCCTCCTACAATGAGCAGTTCTTC
CDR3aa: CASSPGAGRASYNEQFF
v_gene: TRBV11-3
abundance: .
j_gene: TRBJ2-1
d_gene: .

CDR3nt: TGTGCCAGCTCAACGACAAATTGGAACAATGAGCAGTTCTTC
CDR3aa: CASSTTNWNNEQFF
v_gene: TRBV18
abundance: .
j_gene: TRBJ2-1
d_gene: .

CDR3nt: TGTGCCAGCAGTGAAACAGGGGGAATAACTAATGAAAAACTGTTTTTT
CDR3aa: CASSETGGITNEKLFF
v_gene: TRBV2
abundance: .
j_gene: TRBJ1-4
d_gene: TRBD1

CDR3nt: TGTGCCACCAGCAGAGATAGGGGGACAGGGGGGGGGTATGGCTACACCTTC
CDR3aa: CATSRDRGTGGGYGYTF
v_gene: TRBV15
abundance: .
j_gene: TRBJ1-2
d_gene: TRBD1

CDR3nt: TGTGCCAGCAGCGCCGACCTGAAAGCGGGGATTAGCGGGGAGCTGTTTTTT
CDR3aa: CASSADLKAGISGELFF
v_gene: TRBV9
abundance: .
j_gene: TRBJ2-2
d_gene: TRBD2

CDR3nt: TGTGCCAGCAGCTTAGTTACTAGCGGGGGAGATACGCAGTATTTT
CDR3aa: CASSLVTSGGDTQYF
v_gene: TRBV7-2
abundance: .
j_gene: TRBJ2-3
d_gene: TRBD2

CDR3nt: TGTGCCACCAGCAGCCTTACTGGGCGGGGGGGCACAGGTACGCAGTATTTT
CDR3aa: CATSSLTGRGGTGTQYF
v_gene: TRBV15
abundance: .
j_gene: TRBJ2-3
d_gene: TRBD2

CDR3nt: TGCAGCGTCGGGGGGACTAGCGGGTCCTACGGCGAGACCCAGTACTTC
CDR3aa: CSVGGTSGSYGETQYF
v_gene: TRBV29-1
abundance: .
j_gene: TRBJ2-5
d_gene: TRBD2

CDR3nt: TGTGCCAGCAGCGTAGAGGGCGGGAGGGCCTTTGGTGAGCAGTTCTTC
CDR3aa: CASSVEGGRAFGEQFF
v_gene: TRBV9
abundance: .
j_gene: TRBJ2-1
d_gene: TRBD2

CDR3nt: TGCGCCAGCAGGGAAGGCGGTAACAATGAGCAGTTCTTC
CDR3aa: CASREGGNNEQFF
v_gene: TRBV5-1
abundance: .
j_gene: TRBJ2-1
d_gene: .